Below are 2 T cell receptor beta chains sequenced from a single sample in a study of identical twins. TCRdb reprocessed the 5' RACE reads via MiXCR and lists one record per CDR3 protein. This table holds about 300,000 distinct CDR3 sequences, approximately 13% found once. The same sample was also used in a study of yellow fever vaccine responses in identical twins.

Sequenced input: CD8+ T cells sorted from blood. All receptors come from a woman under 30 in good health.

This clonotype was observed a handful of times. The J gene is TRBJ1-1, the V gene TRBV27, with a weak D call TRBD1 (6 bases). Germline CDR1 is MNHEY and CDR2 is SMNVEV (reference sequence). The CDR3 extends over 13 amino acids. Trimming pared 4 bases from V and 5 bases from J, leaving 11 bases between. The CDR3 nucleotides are TGTGCCAGCAGTTACAGGAGGGGGACTGAAGCTTTCTTT. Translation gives CASSYRRGTEAFF.

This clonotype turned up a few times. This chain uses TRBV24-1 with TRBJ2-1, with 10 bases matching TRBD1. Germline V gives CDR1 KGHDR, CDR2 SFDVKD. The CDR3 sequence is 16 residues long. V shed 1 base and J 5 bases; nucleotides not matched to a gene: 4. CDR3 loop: CATSDFGTGDDNEQFF. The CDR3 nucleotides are TGTGCCACCAGTGATTTTGGGACAGGGGATGACAATGAGCAGTTCTTC.